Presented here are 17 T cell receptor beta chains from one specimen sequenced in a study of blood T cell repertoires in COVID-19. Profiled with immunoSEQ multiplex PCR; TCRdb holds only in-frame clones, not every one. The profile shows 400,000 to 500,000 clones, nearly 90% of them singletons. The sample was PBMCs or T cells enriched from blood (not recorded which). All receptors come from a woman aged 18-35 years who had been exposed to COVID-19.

The CDR3 sequence is CASSLQTGNPTYNEQFF. CDR3 sequence (DNA): TGTGCCAGCAGCCTCCAAACAGGGAACCCTACCTACAATGAGCAGTTCTTC. This rearrangement joins TRBV28 to TRBJ2-1; D might be TRBD1 (6 bases). Per the germline V gene, CDR1 is MDHEN and CDR2 is SYDVKM. V lost 6 bases and J 2 bases, leaving 20 bases between the germline ends. The CDR3 runs to 17 residues.

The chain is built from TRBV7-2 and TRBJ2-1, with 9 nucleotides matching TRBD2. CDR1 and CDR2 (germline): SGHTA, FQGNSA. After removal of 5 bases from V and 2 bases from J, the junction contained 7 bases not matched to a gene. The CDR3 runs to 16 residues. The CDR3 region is CASSTQGLATYNEQFF. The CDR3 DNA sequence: TGTGCCAGCAGCACCCAAGGACTAGCGACCTACAATGAGCAGTTCTTC. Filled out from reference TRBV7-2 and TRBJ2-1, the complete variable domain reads GAGVSQSPSNKVTEKGKDVELRCDPISGHTALYWYRQSLGQGLEFLIYFQGNSAPDKSGLPSDRFSAERTGGSVSTLTIQRTQQEDSAVYLCASSTQGLATYNEQFFGPGTRLTVL.

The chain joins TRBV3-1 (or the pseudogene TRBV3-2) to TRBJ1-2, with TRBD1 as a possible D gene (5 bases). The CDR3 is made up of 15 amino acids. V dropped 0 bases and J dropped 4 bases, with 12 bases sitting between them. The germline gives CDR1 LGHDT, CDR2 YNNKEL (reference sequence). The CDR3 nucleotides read TGTGCCAGCAGCCAAGACCAGGGAAAAAGCTATGGCTACACCTTC. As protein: CASSQDQGKSYGYTF.

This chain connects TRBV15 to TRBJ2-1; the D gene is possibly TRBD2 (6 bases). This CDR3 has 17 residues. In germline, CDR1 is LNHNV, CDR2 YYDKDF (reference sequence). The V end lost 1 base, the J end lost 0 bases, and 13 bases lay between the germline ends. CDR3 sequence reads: CATSRVPGLISYNEQFF. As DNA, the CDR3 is TGTGCCACCAGCAGAGTACCGGGACTCATCTCCTACAATGAGCAGTTCTTC.

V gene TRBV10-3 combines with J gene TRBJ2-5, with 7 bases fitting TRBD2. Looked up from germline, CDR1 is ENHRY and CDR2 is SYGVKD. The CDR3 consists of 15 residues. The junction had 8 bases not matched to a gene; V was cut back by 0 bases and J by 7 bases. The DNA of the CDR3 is TGTGCCATCAGTGAGTCTACAGGACTAGGAAGGACCCAGTACTTC. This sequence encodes CAISESTGLGRTQYF.

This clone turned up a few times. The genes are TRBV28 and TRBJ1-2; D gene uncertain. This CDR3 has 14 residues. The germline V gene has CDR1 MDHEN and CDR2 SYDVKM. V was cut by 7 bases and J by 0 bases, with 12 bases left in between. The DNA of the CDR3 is TGTGCCAGCACTAGTCAGTCGGCTAACTATGGCTACACCTTC. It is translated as CASTSQSANYGYTF.

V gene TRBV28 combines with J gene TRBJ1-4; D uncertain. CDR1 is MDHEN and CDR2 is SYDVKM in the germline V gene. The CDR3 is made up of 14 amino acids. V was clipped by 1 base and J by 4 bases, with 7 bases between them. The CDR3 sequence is CASSLLSGNEKLFF. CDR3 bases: TGTGCCAGCAGTTTATTATCCGGTAATGAAAAACTGTTTTTT. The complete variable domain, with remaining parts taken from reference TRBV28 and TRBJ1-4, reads DVKVTQSSRYLVKRTGEKVFLECVQDMDHENMFWYRQDPGLGLRLIYFSYDVKMKEKGDIPEGYSVSREKKERFSLILESASTNQTSMYLCASSLLSGNEKLFFGSGTQLSVL.

Here the CDR3 reads CASSPRSGNYGYTF. CDR3 nucleotides: TGTGCCAGCTCACCACGATCAGGAAACTATGGCTACACCTTC. The V call is TRBV18, the J call TRBJ1-2; no definite D call. The CDR3 sequence is 14 residues long. The V gene's germline CDR1 is KGHSH and CDR2 LQKENI. V was cut by 1 base and J by 2 bases, with 8 bases left in between. Together with reference TRBV18 and TRBJ1-2, the CDR3 gives the full variable domain: NAGVMQNPRHLVRRRGQEARLRCSPMKGHSHVYWYRQLPEEGLKFMVYLQKENIIDESGMPKERFSAEFPKEGPSILRIQQVVRGDSAAYFCASSPRSGNYGYTFGSGTRLTVV.

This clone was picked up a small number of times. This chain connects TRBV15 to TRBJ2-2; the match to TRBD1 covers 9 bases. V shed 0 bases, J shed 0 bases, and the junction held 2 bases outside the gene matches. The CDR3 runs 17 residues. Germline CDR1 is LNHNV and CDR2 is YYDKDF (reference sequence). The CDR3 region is CATSREGTGTNTGELFF. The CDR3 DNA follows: TGTGCCACCAGCAGAGAGGGGACAGGGACGAACACCGGGGAGCTGTTTTTT.

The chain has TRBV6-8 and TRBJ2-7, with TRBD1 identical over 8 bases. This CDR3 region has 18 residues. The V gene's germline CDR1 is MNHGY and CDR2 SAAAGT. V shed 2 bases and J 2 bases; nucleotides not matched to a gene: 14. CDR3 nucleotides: TGTGCCAGCAGTTACGAAGATCCGGGACAGGCACGGGCCTACGAGCAGTACTTC. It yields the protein CASSYEDPGQARAYEQYF.

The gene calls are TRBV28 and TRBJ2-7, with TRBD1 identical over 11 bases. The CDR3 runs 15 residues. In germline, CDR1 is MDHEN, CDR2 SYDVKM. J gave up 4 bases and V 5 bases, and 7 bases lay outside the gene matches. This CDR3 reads CASSIGQGARYEQYF. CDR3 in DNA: TGTGCCAGCAGTATTGGACAGGGGGCGCGGTACGAGCAGTACTTC.

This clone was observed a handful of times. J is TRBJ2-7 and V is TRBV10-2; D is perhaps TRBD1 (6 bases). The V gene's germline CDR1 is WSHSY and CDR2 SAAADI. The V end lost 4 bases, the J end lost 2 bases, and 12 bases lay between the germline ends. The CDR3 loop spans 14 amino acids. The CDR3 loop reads CASSVPGVTYEQYF. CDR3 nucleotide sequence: TGCGCCAGCAGTGTCCCAGGGGTTACCTACGAGCAGTACTTC.

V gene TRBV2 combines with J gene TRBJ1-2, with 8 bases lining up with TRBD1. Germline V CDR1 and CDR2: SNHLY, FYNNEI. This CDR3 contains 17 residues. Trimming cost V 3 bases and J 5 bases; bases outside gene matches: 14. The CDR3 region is CASSDPTTGERAYGYTF. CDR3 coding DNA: TGTGCCAGCAGTGACCCAACGACAGGGGAGCGAGCATATGGCTACACCTTC.

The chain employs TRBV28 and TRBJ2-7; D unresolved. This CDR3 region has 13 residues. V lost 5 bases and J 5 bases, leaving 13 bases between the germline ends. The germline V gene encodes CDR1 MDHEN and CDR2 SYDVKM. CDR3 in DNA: TGTGCCAGCAGTCCTGGTTTCGGTGACGAGCAGTACTTC. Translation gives CASSPGFGDEQYF. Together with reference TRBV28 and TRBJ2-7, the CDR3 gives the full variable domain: DVKVTQSSRYLVKRTGEKVFLECVQDMDHENMFWYRQDPGLGLRLIYFSYDVKMKEKGDIPEGYSVSREKKERFSLILESASTNQTSMYLCASSPGFGDEQYFGPGTRLTVT.

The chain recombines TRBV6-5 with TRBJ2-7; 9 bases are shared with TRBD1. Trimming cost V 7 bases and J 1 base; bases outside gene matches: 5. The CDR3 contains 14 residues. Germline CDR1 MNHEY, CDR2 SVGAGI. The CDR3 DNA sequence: TGTGCCAGCAAATCGGGGACAGGGTCCTACGAGCAGTACTTC. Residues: CASKSGTGSYEQYF.

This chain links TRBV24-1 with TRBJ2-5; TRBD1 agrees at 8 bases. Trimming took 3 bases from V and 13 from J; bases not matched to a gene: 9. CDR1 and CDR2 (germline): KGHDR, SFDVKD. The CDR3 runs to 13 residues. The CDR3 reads CATSDNPGGARYF. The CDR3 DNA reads TGTGCCACCAGTGATAACCCAGGGGGCGCTCGGTACTTC.

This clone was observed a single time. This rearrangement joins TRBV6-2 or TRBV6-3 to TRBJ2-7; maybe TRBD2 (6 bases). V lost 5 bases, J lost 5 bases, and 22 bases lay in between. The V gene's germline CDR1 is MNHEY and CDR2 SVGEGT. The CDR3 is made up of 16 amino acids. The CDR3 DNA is TGTGCCAGCAGTCCGACCTTGGGGTCTAGCGAGGACGAGCAGTACTTC. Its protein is CASSPTLGSSEDEQYF.